Only a few counts were recorded for the clone carrying this T cell receptor (beta chain). This CDR3 contains 14 residues. Trimming stripped 2 bases from V and 8 bases from J, with 12 bases between. Germline loops: CDR1 SEHNR, CDR2 FQNEAQ (reference sequence). TCRdb's copy holds only in-frame clones and misses some; the assay was immunoSEQ multiplex PCR. The sample shows roughly 110,000 clones, about two thirds of them seen only once. This specimen comes from a study of blood T cell repertoires in COVID-19. Sequencing was carried out using peripheral blood. The sequence was collected from a human donor with acute or convalescent COVID-19. The donor label of this sample is uncertain. The genes are TRBV7-9 and TRBJ1-4; TRBD1 is a possible D gene (6 bases). The CDR3 sequence: CASSLSGGEEKLFF. The CDR3 DNA is TGTGCCAGCAGCTTATCGGGGGGCGAGGAAAAACTGTTTTTT.